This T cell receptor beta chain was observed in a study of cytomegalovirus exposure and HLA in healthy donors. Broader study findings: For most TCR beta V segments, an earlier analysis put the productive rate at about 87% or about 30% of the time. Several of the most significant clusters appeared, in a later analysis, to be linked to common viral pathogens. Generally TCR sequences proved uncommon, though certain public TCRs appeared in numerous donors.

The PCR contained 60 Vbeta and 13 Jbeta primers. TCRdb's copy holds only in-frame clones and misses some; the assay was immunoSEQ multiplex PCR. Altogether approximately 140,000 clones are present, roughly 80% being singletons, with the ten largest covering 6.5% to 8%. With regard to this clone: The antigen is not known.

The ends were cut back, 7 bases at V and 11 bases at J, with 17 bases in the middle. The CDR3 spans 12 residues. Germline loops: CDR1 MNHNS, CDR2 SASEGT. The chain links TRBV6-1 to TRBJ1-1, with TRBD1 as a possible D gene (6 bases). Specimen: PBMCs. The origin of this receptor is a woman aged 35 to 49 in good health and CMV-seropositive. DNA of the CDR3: TGTGCCAGCAACCGAGGGGGGGGGTATGCTTTCTTT. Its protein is CASNRGGGYAFF.